This T cell receptor beta chain emerged from a study of cytomegalovirus exposure and HLA in healthy donors listed by TCRdb under 2017. Concerning the study at large: According to an earlier analysis of several hundred of the donors, about 179 million T cells yielded 117 million unique TCR beta sequences and about 300 Gb of sequence data. An early release covering some 640 HLA-typed donors comprised approximately 300 gigabases of sequencing data and tens of millions of unique TCR sequences. Of the roughly 410 genotyped donors, 65% to 90% were placed in the genetic ancestry cluster associated with self-reported Caucasian donors. The study aimed to test whether cataloging public T cell receptors could reveal signatures of past pathogen exposure. The study used immunosequencing to profile the T cell repertoires of 666 subjects and linked those repertoires to cytomegalovirus serostatus. In addition to the first cohort of approximately 650 subjects, a separate validation cohort of approximately 120 different subjects was used. The study combined high-throughput TCR immunosequencing, statistical association of individual TCRs with disease status, and machine learning to predict cytomegalovirus infection status. In a later analysis, previously published TCR beta repertoires from more than 500 donors were re-analyzed and high-resolution HLA genotyping was added so that TCR occurrence patterns could be studied. Rather than drawing on any new phenotypic data, the later analysis identified candidate immune exposures from TCR beta sequences and the way those sequences occurred across donors. To decide whether each TCR beta V gene segment behaved as functional or pseudogenic, an earlier analysis of some 580 of the donors relied on high-throughput TCR beta sequencing. Donor age, sex, ethnicity and CMV serostatus were compiled alongside the repertoire data. In a later genetic analysis, genome-wide SNP genotypes for about 65% of the roughly 700 donors were used, and that subset was treated as a discovery cohort. All discovery cohort repertoires had been generated on a single sequencing platform. HLA typing included class I and class II loci at four-digit resolution. The number of typed donors differed by locus: about 620-640 for A, B, C, DRB1 and DQB1; approximately 540 for DQA1; 606 for DPA1; and approximately 450 for DPB1. About five DR-DQ haplotypes were treated as single units for association and clustering because of strong linkage in the cohort. Across some 400 genotyped donors of the cohort, an average of roughly 250,000 unique TCR beta nucleotide sequences per donor were sequenced, and around 20% of those sequences were non-productive.

The method behind the library was the immunoSEQ multiplex PCR assay. The multiplex PCR relied on a mix of 60 forward primers for TCR Vbeta segments and 13 reverse primers for TCR Jbeta segments. A multiplex PCR assay on genomic DNA amplified the CDR3 region of rearranged TCR beta genes. On the Illumina HiSeq System, the amplified TCR beta libraries were sequenced as 87-base-pair reads. The source study handled its data this way. A later analysis tallied roughly 78 million unique TCR beta chains across the 666 repertoires, and 10 million to 11 million of those chains were shared by two or more donors. Raw reads were error-corrected and collapsed into unique sequences by a nearest-neighbor algorithm in which closely related sequences were merged to remove PCR and sequencing errors. CDR3 sequences were aligned to IMGT reference sequences to assign V, D and J gene segments. Each retained sequence needed at least a six-nucleotide match to both a V gene segment and a J gene segment. A rearrangement counted as productive if the CDR3 had no stop codons and remained in frame with V and J, and every other rearrangement counted as non-productive. Following IMGT convention, CDR3 was defined as the stretch from the second conserved V-encoded cysteine to the conserved J-encoded phenylalanine. In an earlier analysis of roughly 580 of the donors, sequences lacking an unambiguous match to a single V gene segment were excluded. An earlier analysis of approximately 590 of the donors classified V segments as functional when productive rearrangements were above 56.7% and as segregating when the standard deviation between donors was above 5%. A statistical classification framework was built to diagnose cytomegalovirus status from the catalog of TCR beta chain sequences. V and J gene assignment, in a later analysis, came from comparing TCR nucleotide sequences with IMGT/GENE-DB human TR gene sequences. Using the TCRdist pipeline, a later analysis assigned CDR3 sequences along with most-parsimonious VDJ recombination scenarios. In a later analysis, each TCR beta chain was defined by its CDR3 amino acid sequence together with its V-gene family, and reads lacking a unique V-gene family were excluded. A later analysis removed 550 to 650 highly shared, low-generation-probability nucleotide sequences to deal with suspected cross-contamination and a sequencing artifact. For each public chain, a later analysis derived a clonal expansion index from normalized ranks of inferred template counts within each repertoire. Generation probabilities in a later analysis came from a VDJ recombination model fitted to out-of-frame rearrangements, and those results were checked against IGoR. In a later analysis, TCR-TCR, TCR-HLA and TCR-CMV co-occurrence was scored with hypergeometric tests, and a repertoire-size bias correction was applied to TCR pairs. In a later analysis, false discovery rates were estimated by permuting HLA or CMV assignments 20 times. In a later analysis, co-occurring TCRs were grouped using DBSCAN, with TCRdist sequence similarity added in when clustering inside HLA-allele-positive subsets. Co-occurrence clustering excluded repertoires with fewer than 30,000 or more than 120,000 public chains, plus five with anomalous nucleotide sharing. The table comes from immuneACCESS by way of TCRdb, which keeps in-frame sequences with V and J called. Part of the clones is missing from these tables; in studies checked, under half for an unresolved V gene and the rest for unknown reasons. V, J and clone size are those of that table, while D and trimming were read from the DNA. The sample records around 130,000 clones, roughly 72% of which are singletons. Roughly 1.9% of the sample lies in the top ten.

What the research found in general, with its limitations: A later analysis found that most CMV-associated TCR beta chains appeared HLA-restricted, with HLA associations seemingly driven largely by CMV exposure. Some IMGT-functional V segments, including TRBV6-2 and TRBV6-3, could not be distinguished by the 87-base-pair reads and were therefore excluded. The classifier was reported to diagnose cytomegalovirus status with high specificity and sensitivity in both the original cohort and the validation cohort. Some 15 rarely observed V segments, including chromosome 9 orphons, were excluded from the earlier analysis of some 590 of the donors because counts were too low. In vitro tests confirmed that a few of the cytomegalovirus-associated TCR beta chains recognize cytomegalovirus antigens. A further reported finding was that TCR beta sequences accurately predicted the HLA-A and HLA-B alleles for most subjects in the first cohort. Because some donors lacked HLA typing at each locus, the association tests relied only on the typed subset. A later analysis found that HLA-associated TCR beta chains were more clonally expanded and had lower generation probabilities than equally common non-associated chains. The authors suggested that the approach could potentially be extended to other disease states and immunological phenotypes. This cohort had only TCR beta chains sequenced, and the lack of alpha or paired-chain data limited which features could be detected. V-gene and J-gene trimming of TCR beta chains was associated with a missense DCLRE1C variant in a later genetic analysis, and the association was replicated in an independent cohort. For the cohort, immune exposure information was limited to CMV serostatus. Linkage disequilibrium might explain the correlated functional status among segregating V segments, but an unknown experimental factor could not be excluded. When HLA alleles, especially DR and DQ, strongly co-occurred, attributing TCR associations to individual alleles was difficult. Most TCR sequences were seen in very few donors, while some public TCRs were found in many individuals. Presence/absence analyses assumed roughly uniform sequencing depth across donors, an assumption that may not hold. In an earlier analysis of some 500 of the donors, most TCR beta V segments appeared in productive rearrangements about 90% or about 30% of the time, broadly matching IMGT annotations. A later analysis reported that several top co-occurrence clusters appeared linked to parvovirus B19, influenza, CMV and Epstein-Barr virus. Compared with the roughly 600-donor mean, donors in an Asian-associated ancestry cluster had fewer N-insertions in productive TCRs, according to a later genetic analysis. The study gave a list of some 150 TCR beta chains associated with cytomegalovirus. A later analysis associated about 17,000 TCR beta sequences with specific HLA alleles at a false discovery rate of 0.05. A later analysis found that TCR association rates varied across HLA loci, with DRB1 alleles showing the most associated TCRs and HLA-C alleles the fewest. The sequencing pipeline was judged likely to have produced a cluster of highly shared sequence variants as a technical artifact.

With respect to this clone: Its target antigen remains unknown. No quality values exist for individual bases; no much larger clone is one base distant.

Cut back by 6 bases and 6 bases, the V and J ends lie 5 bases apart. For CDR1 and CDR2, the germline V gene (reference sequence) lists MNHEY and SMNVEV. The CDR3 starts with the cysteine, ends with the phenylalanine, and has 11 residues. Just the 33-base CDR3 DNA is kept, in frame starting at base 1. The cohort comprised several hundred healthy bone marrow donors. Cohort members were all nominally healthy when sampled, although unrecorded immune exposures were likely present. The donor was CMV seronegative and was included in the group of about 350 seronegative cohort members. Every donor gave a peripheral blood sample, and the peripheral blood mononuclear cells from that sample were used for TCR beta sequencing. The Qiagen DNeasy Blood Extraction Kit was used to extract genomic DNA from the blood cell samples.

Sequencing was carried out using PBMCs. The sequence derives from a woman aged 45 to 65 in good health and CMV-seronegative. The chain links TRBV27 with TRBJ2-2, with the D gene uncertain. The CDR3 has the sequence CASRAAGELFF. The bases are TGTGCCAGCAGGGCCGCCGGGGAGCTGTTTTTT.